The 10 T cell receptor beta chains listed next were all sequenced from one sample in a study of blood T cell repertoires in COVID-19. Generated by immunoSEQ multiplex PCR, the TCRdb table keeps only in-frame clones and is missing some. The sample records 200,000 to 300,000 clones, 70% to 85% being singletons. The material sequenced was peripheral blood. These receptors were taken from a woman of 80 years or more with acute or convalescent COVID-19.

The gene calls are TRBV3-1 (or the pseudogene TRBV3-2) and TRBJ1-6; D gene ambiguous. V dropped 4 bases and J dropped 7 bases, with 11 bases sitting between them. Germline V gene sequence: CDR1 LGHDT, CDR2 YNNKEL (reference sequence). The CDR3 contains 14 residues. In DNA, the CDR3 is TGTGCCAGCAGCCCCACGAGGGAGAATTCACCCCTCCACTTT. It encodes CASSPTRENSPLHF.

The chain recombines TRBV28 with TRBJ2-1; 7 bases agree with TRBD1. Trimming took 6 bases from V and 16 from J; bases not matched to a gene: 18. The CDR3 loop spans 14 amino acids. Looked up from germline, CDR1 is MDHEN and CDR2 is SYDVKM. This CDR3 is CASSPTARTGARFF. The CDR3 coding sequence is TGTGCCAGCAGCCCCACCGCTAGGACAGGAGCAAGATTCTTC. Looking up the rest from reference TRBV28 and TRBJ2-1 gives the full variable domain: DVKVTQSSRYLVKRTGEKVFLECVQDMDHENMFWYRQDPGLGLRLIYFSYDVKMKEKGDIPEGYSVSREKKERFSLILESASTNQTSMYLCASSPTARTGARFFGPGTRLTVL.

The chain uses TRBV2 and TRBJ1-2, with 8 bases matching TRBD1. The CDR3 consists of 14 residues. Germline V lookup: CDR1 SNHLY, CDR2 FYNNEI. V dropped 6 bases and J dropped 7; count of bases not matched to a gene: 10. In DNA form, the CDR3 reads TGTGCCAGCAGGGAGACAGGGGTACGGAGTGGCTACACCTTC. It translates to CASRETGVRSGYTF.

V is TRBV12-3 or TRBV12-4 and J is TRBJ1-5; 9 bases agree with TRBD1. J gave up 7 bases and V 4 bases, and 2 bases lay outside the gene matches. CDR3 length equals 13 residues. The CDR3 spells CASSYRGQQPQHF. The CDR3 coding sequence is TGTGCCAGCAGTTACAGGGGGCAACAGCCCCAGCATTTT.

This sequence joins TRBV9 and TRBJ1-6; 9 bases line up with TRBD1. V lost 4 bases, J lost 6 bases, and 8 bases stayed unmatched. The CDR3 is made up of 16 amino acids. CDR1 is SGDLS and CDR2 is YYNGEE in the germline V gene. This CDR3 reads CASSPPGTGSNSPLHF. The CDR3 region has the DNA TGTGCCAGCAGCCCCCCCGGGACAGGGTCTAATTCACCCCTCCACTTT.

For the CDR3, the DNA is TGTGCCAGCAGCTTGGATCAGGGCGCTGGGGCTTTCTTT. Protein product: CASSLDQGAGAFF. The chain joins TRBV5-4 to TRBJ1-1; D is possibly TRBD1 (5 bases). This CDR3 is 13 amino acids long. V was pared by 0 bases and J by 11 bases, with 14 bases between. CDR1 SGHNT and CDR2 YYREEE come from the germline V gene (reference sequence).

The rearrangement joins TRBV10-3 to TRBJ2-3, with D possibly TRBD2 on 6 matching bases. V lost 11 bases, J lost 0 bases, and 12 bases lay in between. Germline V gives CDR1 ENHRY, CDR2 SYGVKD. CDR3 length: 13 amino acids. The CDR3 loop reads CASRDSSTDTQYF. The CDR3 DNA sequence: TGTGCCTCCCGGGACTCCAGCACAGATACGCAGTATTTT.

The genes are TRBV4-1 and TRBJ1-6; the D gene is possibly TRBD1 (6 bases). The CDR3 totals 15 residues. Germline-derived CDR1 and CDR2 are MGHRA and YSYEKL. Trimming cost V 3 bases and J 9 bases, with 15 bases left between them. Written as DNA, the CDR3 is TGCGCCAGCAGCCAGGACAGAGGGCGGATTTCACCCCTCCACTTT. Translating gives CASSQDRGRISPLHF.

This rearrangement joins TRBV5-4 to TRBJ2-2; 11 bases align to TRBD1. This CDR3 contains 16 residues. CDR1 SGHNT and CDR2 YYREEE come from the germline V gene (reference sequence). V shed 2 bases and J 5 bases; nucleotides not matched to a gene: 5. In nucleotides, the CDR3 is TGTGCCAGCAGCTTACCGGGACAGGGGGGGACCGGGGAGCTGTTTTTT. Its protein is CASSLPGQGGTGELFF.

V gene TRBV6-5 combines with J gene TRBJ1-1, with 7 bases that match TRBD1. Germline-derived CDR1 and CDR2 are MNHEY and SVGAGI. The CDR3 covers 14 residues. V lost 4 bases to trimming and J lost 1 base; unmatched junction nucleotides: 3. The CDR3 sequence is CASSWGQSNTEAFF. CDR3 in DNA: TGTGCCAGCAGTTGGGGACAGTCGAACACTGAAGCTTTCTTT.